These 17 T cell receptor beta chains share one sample of origin, sequenced in a study of cytomegalovirus exposure and HLA in healthy donors. Amplification used 60 Vbeta primers and 13 Jbeta primers. Sequencing was performed with immunoSEQ multiplex PCR; in TCRdb, only in-frame clones are kept and a portion is missing. The sample lists about 190,000 clones, 83% seen once, with roughly 1.7% in the top ten. The sequencing input was PBMCs. These receptors originate from a man in his forties or fifties in good health and CMV-seropositive.

The CDR3 region is CASSLAGTSGSDTQYF. For the CDR3, the DNA is TGCGCCAGCAGCTTGGCCGGGACTAGCGGATCAGATACGCAGTATTTT. This rearrangement joins TRBV5-1 to TRBJ2-3, with 11 positions matching TRBD2. Losses at the gene ends were 0 bases for V and 4 bases for J; bases not matched to a gene: 4. The CDR3 covers 16 residues. Germline V gives CDR1 SGHRS, CDR2 YFSETQ. Drawing the rest from reference TRBV5-1 and TRBJ2-3, the complete variable domain is KAGVTQTPRYLIKTRGQQVTLSCSPISGHRSVSWYQQTPGQGLQFLFEYFSETQRNKGNFPGRFSGRQFSNSRSEMNVSTLELGDSALYLCASSLAGTSGSDTQYFGPGTRLTVL.

The genes are TRBV7-9 and TRBJ2-7; TRBD1 matches 7 bases. CDR3 length: 14 residues. The trim removed 5 bases at V and 6 bases at J, leaving 10 bases unmatched. The germline V gene encodes CDR1 SEHNR and CDR2 FQNEAQ (reference sequence). The CDR3 DNA reads as TGTGCCAGCAGCGGGGACAGTTCTTTTGGCGAGCAGTACTTC. Translation gives CASSGDSSFGEQYF.

The chain links TRBV7-2 to TRBJ2-3; 7 positions match TRBD1. Germline CDR1 and CDR2: SGHTA and FQGNSA. Trimming took 2 bases from V and 2 from J; bases not matched to a gene: 4. This CDR3 spans 15 amino acids. Written as DNA, the CDR3 is TGTGCCAGCAGCTTATGGACAGGCACCACAGATACGCAGTATTTT. It yields the protein CASSLWTGTTDTQYF.

This rearrangement joins TRBV5-8 to TRBJ2-7, with 11 bases identical to TRBD1. Germline assignment: CDR1 SGHTS and CDR2 YDEGEE. The ends lost 4 bases at V and 4 bases at J; junction bases unmatched: 10. The CDR3 runs to 16 residues. The CDR3 loop reads CASSGGQGARKYEQYF. The CDR3 bases are TGTGCCAGCAGCGGCGGACAGGGGGCTAGGAAGTACGAGCAGTACTTC.

This chain joins TRBV5-1 and TRBJ2-1; TRBD2 agrees at 10 bases. The CDR3 extends over 17 amino acids. V was clipped by 9 bases and J by 2 bases; unmatched bases: 14. The germline V gene has CDR1 SGHRS and CDR2 YFSETQ. The CDR3 loop reads CATQKGASGGTYNEQFF. CDR3 nucleotide sequence: TGCGCCACCCAGAAGGGGGCTAGCGGGGGTACCTACAATGAGCAGTTCTTC.

The gene calls are TRBV9 and TRBJ2-1, with no clear D. Trimming removed 0 bases from V and 3 bases from J, with 10 bases in between. Germline V gene data show CDR1 as SGDLS and CDR2 as YYNGEE. CDR3 size: 15 residues. In nucleotides, the CDR3 is TGTGCCAGCAGCGTAGCAGCGTACCTCTACAATGAGCAGTTCTTC. Translated: CASSVAAYLYNEQFF.

The chain has TRBV4-2 and TRBJ1-5; D uncertain. V dropped 0 bases and J dropped 5 bases, with 8 bases sitting between them. This CDR3 has 14 residues. The germline gives CDR1 LGHNA, CDR2 YNFKEQ. The CDR3 is CASSQDLRDQPQHF. The CDR3 nucleotides are TGTGCCAGCAGCCAAGATCTCCGGGATCAGCCCCAGCATTTT.

This clone was seen a single time. In DNA, the CDR3 is TGTGCCAGCAGCAACAGGGTTGGTTCCTACAATGAGCAGTTCTTC. Amino acids: CASSNRVGSYNEQFF. The chain couples TRBV27 to TRBJ2-1; possibly TRBD1 for D (6 bases). The V end lost 6 bases, the J end lost 1 base, and 13 bases lay between the germline ends. CDR1 is MNHEY, CDR2 SMNVEV, per germline (reference sequence). This CDR3 is 15 amino acids long.

The chain has TRBV7-2 and TRBJ2-1, with D perhaps TRBD1 (6 bases). Trimming shortened V by 5 bases and J by 4 bases, and 15 bases separated the two germline ends. Germline V lookup: CDR1 SGHTA, CDR2 FQGNSA. CDR3 length: 15 amino acids. As DNA, the CDR3 is TGTGCCAGCAGCCGGATGCAGGGGTCGTACAATGAGCAGTTCTTC. The encoded protein is CASSRMQGSYNEQFF.

The gene calls are TRBV9 and TRBJ2-5, with 11 bases lining up with TRBD1. With 0 bases clipped from V and 0 bases from J, the junction kept 4 bases outside the gene matches. This CDR3 has 17 residues. Germline V gene data show CDR1 as SGDLS and CDR2 as YYNGEE. The CDR3 DNA reads as TGTGCCAGCAGCGTAGGGGGGACAGGGGGTAACCAAGAGACCCAGTACTTC. Protein product: CASSVGGTGGNQETQYF.

V usage is TRBV4-3 and J usage is TRBJ2-7; D may be TRBD1 (5 bases). The CDR3 is 13 amino acids. Germline V gene data show CDR1 as LGHNA and CDR2 as YSLEER. Trimming cost V 4 bases and J 5 bases, with 12 bases left between them. The CDR3 loop reads CASSRRQGDEQYF. CDR3 bases: TGCGCCAGCAGCCGAAGGCAGGGTGACGAGCAGTACTTC.

The CDR3 coding sequence is TGTGCCAGCAGCCCAGCAGGGGGCGGGACAGATACGCAGTATTTT. Its translation is CASSPAGGGTDTQYF. V usage is TRBV7-9 and J usage is TRBJ2-3, with TRBD1 matching over 8 bases. The ends lost 5 bases at V and 3 bases at J; junction bases unmatched: 7. The CDR3 covers 15 residues. Germline CDR1 is SEHNR and CDR2 is FQNEAQ (reference sequence). The full variable domain, rest sourced from reference TRBV7-9 and TRBJ2-3, is DTGVSQNPRHKITKRGQNVTFRCDPISEHNRLYWYRQTLGQGPEFLTYFQNEAQLEKSRLLSDRFSAERPKGSFSTLEIQRTEQGDSAMYLCASSPAGGGTDTQYFGPGTRLTVL.

The J gene is TRBJ2-5, the V gene TRBV4-1, with TRBD2 as a possible D gene (6 bases). The ends were cut back, 0 bases at V and 4 bases at J, with 12 bases in the middle. The V gene's germline CDR1 is MGHRA and CDR2 YSYEKL. This CDR3 is built from 15 residues. The CDR3 spells CASSQDGGGRETQYF. CDR3 bases: TGCGCCAGCAGCCAAGATGGGGGAGGTCGAGAGACCCAGTACTTC.

The chain carries TRBV18 and TRBJ1-2; D might be TRBD1 (5 bases). V shed 2 bases and J shed 7 bases, with 8 bases lying between them. The CDR3 loop spans 12 amino acids. Germline CDR1 KGHSH, CDR2 LQKENI. CDR3 nucleotides: TGTGCCAGCTCACCAGAGACAGTTGGCTACACCTTC. This gives the protein CASSPETVGYTF.

The chain combines TRBV15 with TRBJ1-1; 10 bases align to TRBD1. This CDR3 has 15 residues. V lost 5 bases, J lost 5 bases, and 8 bases stayed unmatched. The germline CDR1 and CDR2 sequences are LNHNV and YYDKDF (reference sequence). CDR3 sequence reads: CATSLGGQGTTEAFF. Here the CDR3 DNA reads TGTGCCACCAGCCTAGGGGGACAGGGGACTACTGAAGCTTTCTTT.

V and J are TRBV5-1 and TRBJ1-3; D is ambiguous. The germline CDR1 and CDR2 sequences are SGHRS and YFSETQ. V lost 5 bases to trimming and J lost 2 bases, with 11 bases between them. This CDR3 has 14 residues. CDR3 nucleotides: TGCGCCAGCAGTCCGACCCAGGCTGGAAACACCATATATTTT. Translated: CASSPTQAGNTIYF.

The J gene is TRBJ2-3, the V gene TRBV23-1, with no clear D. TRBV23-1 is an open reading frame whose function is uncertain. Trimming stripped 2 bases from V and 3 bases from J, with 15 bases between. The CDR3 runs 16 residues. CDR3 coding DNA: TGCGCCAGCAGTCAACTGGGTGAGGCAGAAACAGATACGCAGTATTTT. It is translated as CASSQLGEAETDTQYF.